This T cell receptor (beta chain) came from a study of T cell repertoires in cytomegalovirus infection. Study summary: TCR beta signatures that were public indicated CMV infection and matching HLA type.

Study-wide findings and caveats: HLA-C-restricted CMV-specific TCR beta clonotypes were dominant in the ex vivo response. Using cumulative public TCR beta family frequency, the authors identified those who carried CMV together with the relevant HLA.

TCRdb ran MiXCR on the reads and lists one entry per CDR3 protein. Of 400,000 to 550,000 distinct CDR3 sequences listed, approximately 11% are singletons. This clonotype was detected many times. Its antigen is undetermined. The CDR3 loop spans 14 amino acids. The germline V gene encodes CDR1 SEHNR and CDR2 FQNEAQ (reference sequence). Trimming stripped 7 bases from V and 1 base from J, with 13 bases between. The chain employs TRBV7-9 and TRBJ1-1; a weak D match, TRBD1 (5 bases). The sequencing input was PBMCs. This TCR was sampled from a human donor in good health (CMV status not recorded). Some clones in this sample may be carry-over from other donors' samples. Here the CDR3 DNA reads TGTGCCAGCACCCAGGGAGGAGGGAACACTGAAGCTTTCTTT. Encoded protein: CASTQGGGNTEAFF.